The rows below give T cell receptor beta chains drawn from one sample of a study of beta chain features in type 1 diabetes. Here immunoSEQ multiplex PCR was the method, and the copy in TCRdb shows in-frame clones only, minus some. The top ten hold approximately 0.021% of the sample, which has some 700,000 clones, 13% seen once. Sample: naive CD4+ T cells from blood. The receptors were sampled from a man younger than 35 with type 1 diabetes. Both conserved end residues are part of each CDR3. The D gene is left open where the match is weak. A clone size is listed for some rows: how often the clone was seen (once, few, many), or a class if it is expanded.

J gene: TRBJ2-2
D gene: TRBD1
clone size: few
V gene: TRBV30
CDR3 protein: CAWTRTGRGTGELFF
CDR3 DNA: TGTGCCTGGACTCGGACAGGGCGGGGCACCGGGGAGCTGTTTTTT

J gene: TRBJ1-2
D gene: NA
clone size: NA
V gene: TRBV28
CDR3 protein: CASNGAGRAYGYTF
CDR3 DNA: TGTGCCAGCAATGGAGCAGGGAGGGCCTATGGCTACACCTTC

J gene: TRBJ1-5
D gene: TRBD1
clone size: NA
V gene: TRBV28
CDR3 protein: CASSKAGRGLNQPQHF
CDR3 DNA: TGTGCCAGCAGCAAAGCCGGCAGGGGGCTAAATCAGCCCCAGCATTTT

J gene: TRBJ1-2
D gene: NA
clone size: NA
V gene: TRBV11-2
CDR3 protein: CASSLEGSYGYTF
CDR3 DNA: TGTGCCAGCAGCTTAGAGGGGAGCTATGGCTACACCTTC

J gene: TRBJ2-6
D gene: TRBD2
clone size: NA
V gene: TRBV7-9
CDR3 protein: CASSPGGSGANVLTF
CDR3 DNA: TGTGCCAGCAGCCCGGGGGGCTCTGGGGCCAACGTCCTGACTTTC

J gene: TRBJ1-1
D gene: NA
clone size: NA
V gene: TRBV30
CDR3 protein: CAWSEYLNTEAFF
CDR3 DNA: TGTGCCTGGAGTGAGTACTTGAACACTGAAGCTTTCTTT

J gene: TRBJ1-2
D gene: NA
clone size: NA
V gene: TRBV25-1
CDR3 protein: CASSEGRSLSDGYTF
CDR3 DNA: TGTGCCAGCAGTGAGGGCCGCTCGCTCTCTGATGGCTACACCTTC

J gene: TRBJ2-7
D gene: TRBD1
clone size: NA
V gene: TRBV30
CDR3 protein: CAWSVTGGYSYEQYF
CDR3 DNA: TGTGCCTGGAGTGTGACAGGGGGCTACTCCTACGAGCAGTACTTC

J gene: TRBJ1-4
D gene: NA
clone size: NA
V gene: TRBV25-1
CDR3 protein: CASSGAGATNEKLFF
CDR3 DNA: TGTGCCAGCAGTGGGGCGGGGGCCACTAATGAAAAACTGTTTTTT

J gene: TRBJ1-1
D gene: TRBD1
clone size: few
V gene: TRBV14
CDR3 protein: CASSRRPDRVNTEAFF
CDR3 DNA: TGTGCCAGCAGCCGCAGGCCGGACAGGGTGAACACTGAAGCTTTCTTT

J gene: TRBJ1-5
D gene: TRBD1
clone size: NA
V gene: TRBV27
CDR3 protein: CASSLTGPGQPQHF
CDR3 DNA: TGTGCCAGCAGTCTGACAGGGCCTGGACAGCCCCAGCATTTT

J gene: TRBJ2-1
D gene: TRBD2
clone size: NA
V gene: TRBV6-5
CDR3 protein: CASSYRAGEYNEQFF
CDR3 DNA: TGTGCCAGCAGTTACCGGGCGGGGGAGTACAATGAGCAGTTCTTC

J gene: TRBJ1-1
D gene: NA
clone size: NA
V gene: TRBV7-2
CDR3 protein: CASSPGSGYTEAFF
CDR3 DNA: TGTGCCAGCAGCCCAGGCTCGGGCTACACTGAAGCTTTCTTT

J gene: TRBJ1-5
D gene: NA
clone size: NA
V gene: TRBV29-1
CDR3 protein: CSPYPHQPQHF
CDR3 DNA: TGCAGCCCTTACCCCCATCAGCCCCAGCATTTT

J gene: TRBJ2-3
D gene: NA
clone size: NA
V gene: TRBV12-5
CDR3 protein: CASGWGRTGTDTQYF
CDR3 DNA: TGTGCTAGTGGTTGGGGACGTACCGGCACAGATACGCAGTATTTT

J gene: TRBJ2-3
D gene: NA
clone size: NA
V gene: TRBV4-1
CDR3 protein: CASSQIDRGSDTQYF
CDR3 DNA: TGCGCCAGCAGCCAAATCGACAGAGGGTCAGATACGCAGTATTTT

J gene: TRBJ2-7
D gene: TRBD2
clone size: few
V gene: TRBV2
CDR3 protein: CASSETGGSYEQYF
CDR3 DNA: TGTGCCAGCAGTGAGACGGGGGGATCCTACGAGCAGTACTTC

J gene: TRBJ2-7
D gene: NA
clone size: NA
V gene: TRBV28
CDR3 protein: CASAIMGEQYF
CDR3 DNA: TGTGCCAGCGCTATTATGGGAGAGCAGTACTTC

J gene: TRBJ1-3
D gene: TRBD1
clone size: NA
V gene: TRBV30
CDR3 protein: CAWSKTGIENTIYF
CDR3 DNA: TGTGCCTGGAGTAAGACAGGGATTGAAAACACCATATATTTT

J gene: TRBJ2-3
D gene: NA
clone size: few
V gene: TRBV20-1
CDR3 protein: CSASPAIGQYF
CDR3 DNA: TGCAGTGCTAGCCCCGCTATCGGGCAGTATTTT

J gene: TRBJ2-2
D gene: NA
clone size: NA
V gene: TRBV10-3
CDR3 protein: CAISLTGIGSTGELFF
CDR3 DNA: TGTGCCATCAGTCTCACAGGGATCGGAAGCACCGGGGAGCTGTTTTTT

J gene: TRBJ1-5
D gene: NA
clone size: NA
V gene: TRBV6-5
CDR3 protein: CASSSNSNQPQHF
CDR3 DNA: TGTGCCAGCAGCAGTAATAGCAATCAGCCCCAGCATTTT

J gene: TRBJ1-4
D gene: NA
clone size: few
V gene: TRBV10-3
CDR3 protein: CAIRDSNEKLFF
CDR3 DNA: TGTGCCATCAGGGACAGTAATGAAAAACTGTTTTTT

J gene: TRBJ2-2
D gene: NA
clone size: NA
V gene: TRBV4-1
CDR3 protein: CASSLLTPQGSGTGELFF
CDR3 DNA: TGCGCCAGCAGCCTTTTAACCCCGCAGGGAAGTGGCACCGGGGAGCTGTTTTTT

J gene: TRBJ2-5
D gene: NA
clone size: NA
V gene: TRBV30
CDR3 protein: CAWSVGRNRDETQYF
CDR3 DNA: TGTGCCTGGAGTGTAGGCAGAAACAGAGACGAGACCCAGTACTTC

J gene: TRBJ2-5
D gene: NA
clone size: NA
V gene: TRBV19
CDR3 protein: CASAGTSQETQYF
CDR3 DNA: TGTGCCAGCGCAGGGACCTCCCAAGAGACCCAGTACTTC

J gene: TRBJ2-5
D gene: NA
clone size: NA
V gene: TRBV25-1
CDR3 protein: CASSGSGQETQYF
CDR3 DNA: TGTGCCAGCAGTGGCTCAGGTCAAGAGACCCAGTACTTC

J gene: TRBJ2-5
D gene: TRBD1
clone size: NA
V gene: TRBV5-1
CDR3 protein: CASSTGQGAGNQETQYF
CDR3 DNA: TGCGCCAGCAGCACGGGACAGGGGGCCGGTAACCAAGAGACCCAGTACTTC

J gene: TRBJ2-3
D gene: NA
clone size: few
V gene: TRBV5-1
CDR3 protein: CASSWRSGDTQYF
CDR3 DNA: TGCGCCAGCAGTTGGAGGTCCGGGGATACGCAGTATTTT

J gene: TRBJ1-1
D gene: NA
clone size: NA
V gene: TRBV18
CDR3 protein: CASSPPTGVTEAFF
CDR3 DNA: TGTGCCAGCTCACCACCGACGGGGGTGACTGAAGCTTTCTTT

J gene: TRBJ2-3
D gene: NA
clone size: NA
V gene: TRBV7-6
CDR3 protein: CASSSGEADTQYF
CDR3 DNA: TGTGCCAGCAGTTCAGGGGAGGCAGATACGCAGTATTTT

J gene: TRBJ2-5
D gene: NA
clone size: NA
V gene: TRBV19
CDR3 protein: CASSWVLQETQYF
CDR3 DNA: TGTGCCAGTAGTTGGGTCTTGCAAGAGACCCAGTACTTC

J gene: TRBJ1-2
D gene: NA
clone size: NA
V gene: TRBV7-9
CDR3 protein: CASSLSGLGQPDNYGYTF
CDR3 DNA: TGTGCCAGCAGCTTATCGGGTCTCGGACAGCCCGATAACTATGGCTACACCTTC

J gene: TRBJ1-2
D gene: NA
clone size: NA
V gene: TRBV2
CDR3 protein: CASSERQASYGYTF
CDR3 DNA: TGTGCCAGCAGTGAACGGCAGGCCTCCTATGGCTACACCTTC

J gene: TRBJ2-1
D gene: NA
clone size: few
V gene: TRBV14
CDR3 protein: CASRDLRLVSGEQFF
CDR3 DNA: TGTGCCAGCCGGGACCTCCGATTGGTTTCGGGTGAGCAGTTCTTC

J gene: TRBJ2-7
D gene: TRBD1
clone size: few
V gene: TRBV7-3
CDR3 protein: CASSSGQGAYEQYF
CDR3 DNA: TGTGCCAGCAGCTCGGGGCAGGGGGCCTACGAGCAGTACTTC

J gene: TRBJ1-4
D gene: NA
clone size: NA
V gene: TRBV29-1
CDR3 protein: CSVEISEGREKLFF
CDR3 DNA: TGCAGCGTTGAGATCTCCGAGGGTCGGGAAAAACTGTTTTTT

J gene: TRBJ2-7
D gene: NA
clone size: NA
V gene: TRBV29-1
CDR3 protein: CSAGEGFSYEQYF
CDR3 DNA: TGCAGCGCAGGGGAGGGCTTCTCCTACGAGCAGTACTTC

J gene: TRBJ2-7
D gene: TRBD1
clone size: few
V gene: TRBV28
CDR3 protein: CASSLFPGQSYEQYF
CDR3 DNA: TGTGCCAGCAGTTTATTCCCGGGACAGAGTTACGAGCAGTACTTC

J gene: TRBJ2-5
D gene: NA
clone size: NA
V gene: TRBV7-2
CDR3 protein: CASSPLGETQYF
CDR3 DNA: TGTGCCAGCAGCCCCCTCGGGGAGACCCAGTACTTC

J gene: TRBJ2-5
D gene: TRBD2
clone size: NA
V gene: TRBV30
CDR3 protein: CASSRRGEETQYF
CDR3 DNA: TGTGCCTCATCCCGGCGGGGGGAAGAGACCCAGTACTTC

J gene: TRBJ1-2
D gene: NA
clone size: NA
V gene: TRBV28
CDR3 protein: CASSFGVYYGYTF
CDR3 DNA: TGTGCCAGCAGTTTCGGAGTATACTATGGCTACACCTTC

J gene: TRBJ1-3
D gene: NA
clone size: few
V gene: TRBV30
CDR3 protein: CAWSGVGDTIYF
CDR3 DNA: TGTGCCTGGAGTGGGGTGGGGGACACCATATATTTT

J gene: TRBJ2-1
D gene: TRBD2
clone size: NA
V gene: TRBV19
CDR3 protein: CASTRASGYNEQFF
CDR3 DNA: TGTGCCAGTACCCGGGCTAGCGGTTACAATGAGCAGTTCTTC

J gene: TRBJ2-5
D gene: NA
clone size: NA
V gene: TRBV7-3
CDR3 protein: CASSSGTYYQETQYF
CDR3 DNA: TGTGCCAGCAGCTCCGGGACATACTACCAAGAGACCCAGTACTTC

J gene: TRBJ1-5
D gene: NA
clone size: NA
V gene: TRBV30
CDR3 protein: CAWSPMTKQGPNQPQHF
CDR3 DNA: TGTGCCTGGAGCCCCATGACGAAGCAGGGGCCAAATCAGCCCCAGCATTTT

J gene: TRBJ2-3
D gene: NA
clone size: NA
V gene: TRBV5-1
CDR3 protein: CASSLVGGSTDTQYF
CDR3 DNA: TGCGCCAGCAGCTTGGTCGGCGGAAGCACAGATACGCAGTATTTT

J gene: TRBJ2-7
D gene: NA
clone size: few
V gene: TRBV30
CDR3 protein: CAWSTQQGVEQYF
CDR3 DNA: TGTGCCTGGAGTACCCAACAGGGTGTCGAGCAGTACTTC

J gene: TRBJ1-5
D gene: TRBD1
clone size: few
V gene: TRBV6-4
CDR3 protein: CANRDRGNQPQHF
CDR3 DNA: TGTGCCAACCGGGACAGGGGAAATCAGCCCCAGCATTTT

J gene: TRBJ2-7
D gene: NA
clone size: NA
V gene: TRBV7-2
CDR3 protein: CASSLPGRPYEQYF
CDR3 DNA: TGTGCCAGCAGCTTGCCGGGGCGCCCCTACGAGCAGTACTTC

J gene: TRBJ1-1
D gene: NA
clone size: few
V gene: TRBV5-7
CDR3 protein: CASSREGMNTEAFF
CDR3 DNA: TGTGCCAGCAGCCGCGAGGGAATGAACACTGAAGCTTTCTTT

J gene: TRBJ2-3
D gene: NA
clone size: few
V gene: TRBV19
CDR3 protein: CATIAKHTDTQYF
CDR3 DNA: TGTGCCACCATAGCTAAACATACAGATACGCAGTATTTT